These 10 T cell receptor beta chains came from one sample sequenced in a study of blood T cell repertoires in COVID-19. Generated by immunoSEQ multiplex PCR, the TCRdb table keeps only in-frame clones and is missing some. The top ten hold approximately 28% of the sample, which has tens of thousands of clones, roughly 71% seen once. Material: peripheral blood. The receptors here all came from a woman of 80 years or more with acute or convalescent COVID-19.

The chain employs TRBV29-1 and TRBJ2-5, with TRBD2 as a possible D gene (6 bases). Germline V gene data show CDR1 as SQVTM and CDR2 as ANQGSEA. Between the trimmed V and J ends, which lost 6 bases and 4 bases, there was a span of 15 bases. The CDR3 has 13 residues. CDR3 sequence: CSVGGQDGETQYF. CDR3 nucleotide sequence: TGCAGCGTCGGAGGGCAGGACGGAGAGACCCAGTACTTC. Variable domain in full (rest from reference TRBV29-1 and TRBJ2-5): SAVISQKPSRDICQRGTSLTIQCQVDSQVTMMFWYRQQPGQSLTLIATANQGSEATYESGFVIDKFPISRPNLTFSTLTVSNMSPEDSSIYLCSVGGQDGETQYFGPGTRLLVL.

The chain employs TRBV7-2 and TRBJ2-2; 12 bases match TRBD2. Trimming cost V 8 bases and J 1 base; bases outside gene matches: 11. Germline loops: CDR1 SGHTA, CDR2 FQGNSA. This CDR3 is 18 amino acids long. The CDR3 DNA sequence: TGTGCCAGCGGGGCAAGACTAGCGGGAGTTCAGAACACCGGGGAGCTGTTTTTT. Translated, it gives CASGARLAGVQNTGELFF. The whole variable domain, filled in from reference TRBV7-2 and TRBJ2-2, reads GAGVSQSPSNKVTEKGKDVELRCDPISGHTALYWYRQSLGQGLEFLIYFQGNSAPDKSGLPSDRFSAERTGGSVSTLTIQRTQQEDSAVYLCASGARLAGVQNTGELFFGEGSRLTVL.

V usage is TRBV12-3 or TRBV12-4 and J usage is TRBJ2-6; the D is unclear. The CDR3 has 13 residues. Trimming cost V 7 bases and J 1 base, with 5 bases left between them. CDR3 residues: CASTPSGANVLTF. The CDR3 DNA follows: TGTGCCAGCACCCCGTCTGGGGCCAACGTCCTGACTTTC.

V usage is TRBV6-6 and J usage is TRBJ1-4, with 7 positions matching TRBD1. The J segment lost 4 bases and the V segment lost 0 bases, leaving 5 bases of the junction unmatched. This CDR3 region has 16 residues. The germline V gene has CDR1 MNHNY and CDR2 SVGAGI (reference sequence). CDR3 residues: CASSYSGQGGNEKLFF. The CDR3 nucleotides are TGTGCCAGCAGTTACTCGGGTCAGGGGGGTAATGAAAAACTGTTTTTT.

This rearrangement joins TRBV30 to TRBJ1-5; 7 bases are shared with TRBD1. The J call could be wrong; TRBJ2-3 is a better fit for the DNA end. There are 13 residues in the CDR3. Germline CDR1 reads GTSNPN; CDR2 reads SVGIG (reference sequence). The CDR3: CAWSVTGAPPQYF. CDR3 sequence (DNA): TGTGCCTGGAGTGTCACAGGGGCCCCGCCCCAGTATTTT.

The chain couples TRBV28 to TRBJ1-2; maybe TRBD1 (5 bases). The CDR3 loop spans 15 amino acids. V lost 2 bases and J lost 1, with 11 bases in between. Germline assignment: CDR1 MDHEN and CDR2 SYDVKM. The CDR3 region has the DNA TGTGCCAGCAGTTTAGACAGCTTTTATAACTATGGCTACACCTTC. It specifies CASSLDSFYNYGYTF.

The chain uses TRBV19 and TRBJ2-3; TRBD1 agrees at 9 bases. Germline V gives CDR1 LNHDA, CDR2 SQIVND (reference sequence). V gave up 6 bases and J gave up 4 bases; unmatched junction bases: 8. This CDR3 contains 15 residues. The CDR3 sequence is CASRLGQGVADTQYF. Written as DNA, the CDR3 is TGTGCCAGTAGGCTGGGACAGGGCGTGGCAGATACGCAGTATTTT. Filled out from reference TRBV19 and TRBJ2-3, the complete variable domain reads DGGITQSPKYLFRKEGQNVTLSCEQNLNHDAMYWYRQDPGQGLRLIYYSQIVNDFQKGDIAEGYSVSREKKESFPLTVTSAQKNPTAFYLCASRLGQGVADTQYFGPGTRLTVL.

The chain couples TRBV19 to TRBJ2-7, with 7 nucleotides matching TRBD2. Germline V lookup: CDR1 LNHDA, CDR2 SQIVND (reference sequence). Trimming at V came to 6 bases and at J to 3 bases, leaving 5 bases not matched to a gene. The CDR3 contains 13 residues. The CDR3 nucleotides are TGTGCCAGTAGCCTAGCGGTTTTCTACGAGCAGTACTTC. Its protein is CASSLAVFYEQYF.

V is TRBV19 and J is TRBJ2-1, with TRBD2 matching over 12 bases. This CDR3 region has 15 residues. Per germline, CDR1 LNHDA and CDR2 SQIVND (reference sequence). Trimming removed 5 bases from V and 4 bases from J; junction bases left unmatched: 3. The CDR3 DNA follows: TGTGCCAGTAGTCCACTAGCGGGAGGTTACAATGAGCAGTTCTTC. It translates to CASSPLAGGYNEQFF.

The sample holds one count of this clone. CDR3 nucleotide sequence: TGTGCCAGCAGCTCAAACCCGGGACAGGGGGCAAAGGGCTACACCTTC. Translated: CASSSNPGQGAKGYTF. The chain carries TRBV7-3 and TRBJ1-2; 12 nucleotides align to TRBD1. The V segment lost 4 bases and the J segment 8 bases; nucleotides outside the gene matches: 11. Germline assignment: CDR1 SGHTA and CDR2 FQGTGA. CDR3 length equals 16 residues. The variable domain in full, completed from reference TRBV7-3 and TRBJ1-2, reads GAGVSQTPSNKVTEKGKYVELRCDPISGHTALYWYRQSLGQGPEFLIYFQGTGAADDSGLPNDRFFAVRPEGSVSTLKIQRTERGDSAVYLCASSSNPGQGAKGYTFGSGTRLTVV.